In this sample, the clone carrying this T cell receptor (beta chain) turned up a few times. Germline V gene data show CDR1 as SQVTM and CDR2 as ANQGSEA. The V end lost 7 bases, the J end lost 6 bases, and 21 bases lay between the germline ends. This CDR3 spans 14 amino acids. These data belong to a study of beta chain features in type 1 diabetes. Study summary: Patients shared similar age, gender and cell yields with healthy donors.

The authors reverse transcribed all of the isolated RNA, so sequencing captured expressed TCRB transcripts. Sequenced by immunoSEQ multiplex PCR; TCRdb stores in-frame clones only, minus some. The data hold some 200,000 clones, with approximately 10% observed a single time. The chain links TRBV29-1 to TRBJ1-1, with a tentative D call TRBD1 (6 bases). This clonotype was obtained from a man younger than 30 in good health. Sequencing was done on a sample of central memory CD4+ T cells from blood. CDR3 in DNA: TGCAGCGCCGGGGGACACAGGTTGAGCCCTGAAGCTTTCTTT. Translated, it gives CSAGGHRLSPEAFF.